Listed below are T cell receptor beta chains from one sample, sequenced in a study of blood T cell repertoires in COVID-19. Generated by immunoSEQ multiplex PCR, the TCRdb table keeps only in-frame clones and is missing some. The table records roughly 170,000 clones, roughly 84% of them present only once. What was sequenced was peripheral blood. The receptors were gathered from a woman aged 45-65 years with COVID-19, enrolled during active disease. The CDR3 runs from the conserved cysteine through the conserved F or W. Each record gives: CDR3 DNA, CDR3 protein, V gene, J gene, D gene, clone size. The D gene is left open where the match is weak. The listing skips clone size in some rows; elsewhere it reads once, few, many or a size class.

CDR3 DNA: TGTGCCAGTAGTATAGATCCCGACAGGGACGAGCAGTACTTC
CDR3 protein: CASSIDPDRDEQYF
V gene: TRBV19
J gene: TRBJ2-7
D gene: TRBD1
clone size: NA

CDR3 DNA: TGTGCCAGCAGTGCAAGACAGAGCTCCTACAATGAGCAGTTCTTC
CDR3 protein: CASSARQSSYNEQFF
V gene: TRBV2
J gene: TRBJ2-1
D gene: NA
clone size: NA

CDR3 DNA: TGTGCCAGCAGCCAAGACCGGGCCGCGGGGGGTATCTCCTACAATGAGCAGTTCTTC
CDR3 protein: CASSQDRAAGGISYNEQFF
V gene: TRBV14
J gene: TRBJ2-1
D gene: TRBD2
clone size: NA

CDR3 DNA: TGCGCCAGCATTACGTTCGGGGCTGGGGCCAACGTCCTGACTTTC
CDR3 protein: CASITFGAGANVLTF
V gene: TRBV23-1
J gene: TRBJ2-6
D gene: NA
clone size: NA

CDR3 DNA: TGCGCCAGCAGCCAAGACTCGGACTGGAACACTGAAGCTTTCTTT
CDR3 protein: CASSQDSDWNTEAFF
V gene: TRBV4-1
J gene: TRBJ1-1
D gene: NA
clone size: NA

CDR3 DNA: TGCGCCAGCAGCTTGGCCGGAGGACAGGGTACCGAGACCCAGTACTTC
CDR3 protein: CASSLAGGQGTETQYF
V gene: TRBV5-1
J gene: TRBJ2-5
D gene: TRBD1
clone size: NA

CDR3 DNA: TGTGCCAGCACAGGGGGGATCTCGGCTAATGAAAAACTGTTTTTT
CDR3 protein: CASTGGISANEKLFF
V gene: TRBV28
J gene: TRBJ1-4
D gene: TRBD1
clone size: NA

CDR3 DNA: TGTGCCAGCAGTTACGGGGACAGGGGGTCAGAGACCCAGTACTTC
CDR3 protein: CASSYGDRGSETQYF
V gene: TRBV6-6
J gene: TRBJ2-5
D gene: TRBD1
clone size: NA

CDR3 DNA: TGTGCCAGTAGTCGACGACAGGGCGCTAATCAGCCCCAGCATTTT
CDR3 protein: CASSRRQGANQPQHF
V gene: TRBV19
J gene: TRBJ1-5
D gene: TRBD1
clone size: NA

CDR3 DNA: TGTGCCAGCAGTGAGGACAGGGTAAACGTCGATGAGCAGTTCTTC
CDR3 protein: CASSEDRVNVDEQFF
V gene: TRBV25-1
J gene: TRBJ2-1
D gene: TRBD1
clone size: few

CDR3 DNA: TGCGCCAGCAGCACCCGGACTAGCCCCAACCCGGGGGCGGCAGATACGCAGTATTTT
CDR3 protein: CASSTRTSPNPGAADTQYF
V gene: TRBV4-3
J gene: TRBJ2-3
D gene: TRBD2
clone size: NA

CDR3 DNA: TGTGCCAGCAGCCGACCGGGACTAGCGGGGGAGAACGGGGAGCTGTTTTTT
CDR3 protein: CASSRPGLAGENGELFF
V gene: TRBV6-2/TRBV6-3
J gene: TRBJ2-2
D gene: TRBD2
clone size: NA

CDR3 DNA: TGTGCCAGCAGCTTACAGGATAACACTGAAGCTTTCTTT
CDR3 protein: CASSLQDNTEAFF
V gene: TRBV7-6
J gene: TRBJ1-1
D gene: NA
clone size: NA

CDR3 DNA: TGCGCCAGCAGCCACCGGGACATCAACACCGGGGAGCTGTTTTTT
CDR3 protein: CASSHRDINTGELFF
V gene: TRBV4-1
J gene: TRBJ2-2
D gene: NA
clone size: once

CDR3 DNA: TGTGCCACCAGTGATTTCGCCCTAGCGGGGGGACCAATCTCCTACAATGAGCAGTTCTTC
CDR3 protein: CATSDFALAGGPISYNEQFF
V gene: TRBV24-1
J gene: TRBJ2-1
D gene: TRBD2
clone size: few

CDR3 DNA: TGTGCCAGTTTTGGCAGTATCACAGATACGCAGTATTTT
CDR3 protein: CASFGSITDTQYF
V gene: TRBV6-5
J gene: TRBJ2-3
D gene: NA
clone size: NA

CDR3 DNA: TGTGCCAGCAGCCCTCAAGGGACAGGGAGAAGGGAAAGCAATCAGCCCCAGCATTTT
CDR3 protein: CASSPQGTGRRESNQPQHF
V gene: TRBV7-9
J gene: TRBJ1-5
D gene: TRBD1
clone size: NA

CDR3 DNA: TGTGCCAGTAGTCCCTGGACAGCGAACACCGGGGAGCTGTTTTTT
CDR3 protein: CASSPWTANTGELFF
V gene: TRBV19
J gene: TRBJ2-2
D gene: NA
clone size: NA

CDR3 DNA: TGTGCCAGCAGAGACTCCAGACAGGGAAGGGGCGAGCAGTACTTC
CDR3 protein: CASRDSRQGRGEQYF
V gene: TRBV6-5
J gene: TRBJ2-7
D gene: TRBD1
clone size: NA

CDR3 DNA: TGTGCCAGCAGTTCTTATACCGGACAGGGAAACACCTTC
CDR3 protein: CASSSYTGQGNTF
V gene: TRBV28
J gene: TRBJ1-2
D gene: TRBD1
clone size: NA

CDR3 DNA: TGTGCCAGCAGTTTCAGGGGCGAGGGCACCGGGGAGCTGTTTTTT
CDR3 protein: CASSFRGEGTGELFF
V gene: TRBV9
J gene: TRBJ2-2
D gene: NA
clone size: once

CDR3 DNA: TGTGCCAGCAGCGCGAGGGCAGGAAACACAGATACGCAGTATTTT
CDR3 protein: CASSARAGNTDTQYF
V gene: TRBV9
J gene: TRBJ2-3
D gene: NA
clone size: NA

CDR3 DNA: TGTGCCTGGAGTCCGCGGGGGGGCCGGCAGCCCCAGCATTTT
CDR3 protein: CAWSPRGGRQPQHF
V gene: TRBV30
J gene: TRBJ1-5
D gene: NA
clone size: NA

CDR3 DNA: TGTGCCGGACAGGGGACGGGGAACAGGGAAGCTTTCTTT
CDR3 protein: CAGQGTGNREAFF
V gene: TRBV28
J gene: TRBJ1-1
D gene: TRBD1
clone size: NA

CDR3 DNA: TGTGCCAGCAGCTTAGGGACAGGGATCACCGGGGAGCTGTTTTTT
CDR3 protein: CASSLGTGITGELFF
V gene: TRBV7-9
J gene: TRBJ2-2
D gene: TRBD1
clone size: NA

CDR3 DNA: TGCGCCAGCAGCTTCGGCGGGACAGGAGCCTACGAGCAGTACTTC
CDR3 protein: CASSFGGTGAYEQYF
V gene: TRBV5-1
J gene: TRBJ2-7
D gene: TRBD1
clone size: NA

CDR3 DNA: TGTGCCAGCAGCGTACTAGCGGGGGGCACAGATACGCAGTATTTT
CDR3 protein: CASSVLAGGTDTQYF
V gene: TRBV7-9
J gene: TRBJ2-3
D gene: TRBD2
clone size: NA

CDR3 DNA: TGTGCCAGCAGCTTAGCGGGGACAGGGGTCGGCTACACCTTC
CDR3 protein: CASSLAGTGVGYTF
V gene: TRBV7-9
J gene: TRBJ1-2
D gene: TRBD1
clone size: NA

CDR3 DNA: TGCGCCAGCAGTCAAAAGGGACAGGGGCGAGTTGACGGGGAGCTGTTTTTT
CDR3 protein: CASSQKGQGRVDGELFF
V gene: TRBV23-1
J gene: TRBJ2-2
D gene: TRBD1
clone size: NA

CDR3 DNA: TGTGCCAGCAGTTTTCCCGACAGGGGCATCTATGGCTACACCTTC
CDR3 protein: CASSFPDRGIYGYTF
V gene: TRBV28
J gene: TRBJ1-2
D gene: TRBD1
clone size: few

CDR3 DNA: TGTGCCAGTAGTATATCATCAGGATTCCAGCCCCAGCATTTT
CDR3 protein: CASSISSGFQPQHF
V gene: TRBV19
J gene: TRBJ1-5
D gene: NA
clone size: NA

CDR3 DNA: TGTGCCAGCAGTTACTCTTTATGGCTTCTCATGAACACTGAAGCTTTCTTT
CDR3 protein: CASSYSLWLLMNTEAFF
V gene: TRBV6-2/TRBV6-3
J gene: TRBJ1-1
D gene: NA
clone size: NA

CDR3 DNA: TGTGCCAGCAGTTTATCGGAGGAGATTACCTACGAGCAGTACTTC
CDR3 protein: CASSLSEEITYEQYF
V gene: TRBV27
J gene: TRBJ2-7
D gene: NA
clone size: NA

CDR3 DNA: TGTGCCAGCTCACCCTCTGCAGGTTTAGATGGCTACACCTTC
CDR3 protein: CASSPSAGLDGYTF
V gene: TRBV18
J gene: TRBJ1-2
D gene: NA
clone size: NA

CDR3 DNA: TGTGCCAGCAGCCAACAGGGACCAACTAATGAAAAACTGTTTTTT
CDR3 protein: CASSQQGPTNEKLFF
V gene: TRBV7-9
J gene: TRBJ1-4
D gene: NA
clone size: NA

CDR3 DNA: TGTGCCAGTAGTAGGACAGGAACAACTAATGAAAAACTGTTTTTT
CDR3 protein: CASSRTGTTNEKLFF
V gene: TRBV19
J gene: TRBJ1-4
D gene: TRBD1
clone size: NA

CDR3 DNA: TGTGCCAGCAGCGTAGAGGCTAGCGTTACCTACAATGAGCAGTTCTTC
CDR3 protein: CASSVEASVTYNEQFF
V gene: TRBV9
J gene: TRBJ2-1
D gene: NA
clone size: NA